The source of this T cell receptor (beta chain) is a study of T cells after yellow fever vaccination. TCRdb called the 5' RACE reads again in MiXCR, with one record for every CDR3 protein. This repertoire shows a few hundred thousand distinct CDR3 sequences, roughly 6.2% found once; its top ten account for 15%. This clonotype was recorded many times. This CDR3 has 13 amino acids. V gave up 7 bases and J gave up 0 bases, with 9 bases separating them. Germline V gives CDR1 MNHEY, CDR2 SVGEGT. Sequences were derived from PBMCs, sampled 5 days after the yellow fever booster vaccination. The chain employs TRBV6-2 or TRBV6-3 and TRBJ2-5; no clear D. The sequence was collected from a man aged 25-40 years who received the YFV17D yellow fever vaccine. The CDR3 region is CASTVRYQETQYF. The CDR3 DNA reads as TGTGCCAGCACCGTTCGGTACCAAGAGACCCAGTACTTC.